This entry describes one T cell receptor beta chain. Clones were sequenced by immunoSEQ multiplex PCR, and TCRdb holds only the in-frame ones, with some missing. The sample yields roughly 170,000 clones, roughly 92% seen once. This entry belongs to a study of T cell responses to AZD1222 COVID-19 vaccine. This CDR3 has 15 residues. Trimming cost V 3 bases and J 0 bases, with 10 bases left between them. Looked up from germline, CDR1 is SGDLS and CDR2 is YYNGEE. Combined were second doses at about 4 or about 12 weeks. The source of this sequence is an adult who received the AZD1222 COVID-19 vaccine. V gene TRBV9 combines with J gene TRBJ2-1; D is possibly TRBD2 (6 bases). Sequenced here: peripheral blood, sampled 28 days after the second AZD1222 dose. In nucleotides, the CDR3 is TGTGCCAGCAGCGAAACGGGAGCCTCCTACAATGAGCAGTTCTTC. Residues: CASSETGASYNEQFF.